The 19 T cell receptor beta chains given below trace back to one sample, sequenced in a study of cytomegalovirus exposure and HLA in healthy donors listed by TCRdb under 2017. The receptor library was made with the immunoSEQ multiplex PCR assay. For the multiplex PCR, a mixture combining 60 forward primers for TCR Vbeta segments and 13 reverse primers for TCR Jbeta segments was used. TCRdb retrieved this table from immuneACCESS and kept in-frame rearrangements only. Not all clones are present; in checked studies, unresolved V genes account for under half, and no reason is known for the remainder. This sample gives more than 130,000 clones in total; about 80% of them show up just once. The ten largest clones take up 4% to 5% of the sample. The sequenced sample consisted of PBMCs. Every receptor here comes from a man aged 35 to 55 in good health and CMV-seropositive.

The chain combines TRBV7-9 with TRBJ1-1; D uncertain. The CDR3 is 14 amino acids. Germline loops: CDR1 SEHNR, CDR2 FQNEAQ (reference sequence). Trimming pared 5 bases from V and 0 bases from J, leaving 10 bases between. CDR3 sequence reads: CASSPGAMNTEAFF. The CDR3, as DNA: TGTGCCAGCAGCCCTGGTGCGATGAACACTGAAGCTTTCTTT.

This chain uses TRBV7-9 with TRBJ2-2, with TRBD1 matching over 8 bases. The CDR3 length is 16 residues. Per the germline V gene, CDR1 is SEHNR and CDR2 is FQNEAQ (reference sequence). V shed 4 bases and J 2 bases; nucleotides not matched to a gene: 6. CDR3 sequence: CASSSTGASNTGELFF. The CDR3 DNA follows: TGTGCCAGCAGCTCGACAGGGGCTTCAAACACCGGGGAGCTGTTTTTT.

This clone was detected only a few times. The genes are TRBV7-2 and TRBJ2-3; possibly TRBD2 for D (6 bases). The germline CDR1 and CDR2 sequences are SGHTA and FQGNSA. This CDR3 is 13 amino acids long. V shed 5 bases and J shed 4 bases, with 10 bases lying between them. The CDR3 nucleotides are TGTGCCAGCAGCCCCGGGACTCCAGATACGCAGTATTTT. It is translated as CASSPGTPDTQYF.

V is TRBV9 and J is TRBJ2-1, with a tentative D call TRBD2 (7 bases). Germline V gene sequence: CDR1 SGDLS, CDR2 YYNGEE. The CDR3 sequence is 15 residues long. The V gene lost 0 bases and the J gene lost 2 bases, with 9 bases spanning the gap. In DNA form, the CDR3 reads TGTGCCAGCAGCGTAGCGGGGGGCCCCTACAATGAGCAGTTCTTC. Amino acid sequence: CASSVAGGPYNEQFF.

For the CDR3, the DNA is TGCGCCAGCAGCCAAGAGCGCCTCGGGGGAAACACCATATATTTT. It is translated as CASSQERLGGNTIYF. The chain links TRBV4-1 to TRBJ1-3; D uncertain. There are 15 residues in the CDR3. V lost 0 bases to trimming and J lost 4 bases, with 10 bases between them. Germline CDR1 and CDR2: MGHRA and YSYEKL.

Details on this clone: At one end the junction does not follow the germline gene, possibly because of a read error. This rearrangement joins TRBV7-9 to TRBJ2-7; D not certain. The CDR3 consists of 11 residues. Germline CDR1 SEHNR, CDR2 FQNEAQ (reference sequence). The CDR3 region is CSSSLRSEQYF. As DNA, the CDR3 is TGTTCCAGCAGCTTACGTTCCGAGCAGTACTTC.

Comment on this clone: Other DNA sequences within the sample encode an identical CDR3. The chain couples TRBV5-1 to TRBJ1-1; D is possibly TRBD1 (6 bases). Germline loops: CDR1 SGHRS, CDR2 YFSETQ. The CDR3 contains 13 residues. V was clipped by 5 bases and J by 3 bases, with 11 bases between them. In DNA form, the CDR3 reads TGCGCCAGCAGTTTAGGGGGGGACACTGAAGCTTTCTTT. It encodes CASSLGGDTEAFF. Combining the CDR3 with reference TRBV5-1 and TRBJ1-1 gives the whole variable domain KAGVTQTPRYLIKTRGQQVTLSCSPISGHRSVSWYQQTPGQGLQFLFEYFSETQRNKGNFPGRFSGRQFSNSRSEMNVSTLELGDSALYLCASSLGGDTEAFFGQGTRLTVV.

The chain recombines TRBV27 with TRBJ2-1; 11 positions agree with TRBD2. Germline-derived CDR1 and CDR2 are MNHEY and SMNVEV (reference sequence). There are 16 residues in the CDR3. Trimming removed 6 bases from V and 4 bases from J; junction bases left unmatched: 8. The CDR3 DNA reads TGTGCCAGCAGACCGGGACTAGCGGCCCCTTACAATGAGCAGTTCTTC. This encodes CASRPGLAAPYNEQFF.

This clone was detected once. The chain has TRBV27 and TRBJ2-1, with D maybe TRBD2 (5 bases). V was clipped by 1 base and J by 0 bases, with 7 bases between them. The V gene's germline CDR1 is MNHEY and CDR2 SMNVEV (reference sequence). The CDR3 extends over 15 amino acids. The CDR3 region has the DNA TGTGCCAGCAGTTTATTGGGGAGCTCCTACAATGAGCAGTTCTTC. It translates to CASSLLGSSYNEQFF.

The V call is TRBV7-2, the J call TRBJ2-3; 9 bases fit TRBD1. The V segment lost 0 bases and the J segment 7 bases; nucleotides outside the gene matches: 8. Germline V lookup: CDR1 SGHTA, CDR2 FQGNSA. CDR3 size: 16 residues. The CDR3 reads CASSLAGTGLQNTQYF. Here the CDR3 DNA reads TGTGCCAGCAGCTTAGCCGGGACAGGGCTTCAAAATACGCAGTATTTT.

The chain carries TRBV7-9 and TRBJ2-7, with 11 bases identical to TRBD1. This CDR3 has 14 amino acids. The germline V gene has CDR1 SEHNR and CDR2 FQNEAQ (reference sequence). V was pared by 3 bases and J by 5 bases, with 3 bases of the junction left unmatched. CDR3 sequence: CASSFGQGADEQYF. The CDR3 nucleotides read TGTGCCAGCAGCTTCGGACAGGGGGCGGACGAGCAGTACTTC.

The V and J genes are TRBV9 and TRBJ2-7; 7 bases match TRBD1. The CDR3 has 15 residues. J lost 0 bases, V lost 0 bases, and 3 bases had no gene match. Germline V gene data show CDR1 as SGDLS and CDR2 as YYNGEE. CDR3 bases: TGTGCCAGCAGCGTAGGACAGGGTGCCTCCTACGAGCAGTACTTC. It encodes CASSVGQGASYEQYF. Supplemented by reference TRBV9 and TRBJ2-7, the full variable domain reads DSGVTQTPKHLITATGQRVTLRCSPRSGDLSVYWYQQSLDQGLQFLIQYYNGEERAKGNILERFSAQQFPDLHSELNLSSLELGDSALYFCASSVGQGASYEQYFGPGTRLTVT.

The chain uses TRBV5-1 and TRBJ2-5, with 15 positions matching TRBD2. J lost 2 bases, V lost 4 bases, and 6 bases had no gene match. Germline V CDR1 and CDR2: SGHRS, YFSETQ. There are 17 residues in the CDR3. CDR3 sequence: CASSRDGLAGGQETQYF. The CDR3, as DNA: TGCGCCAGCAGCCGCGACGGACTAGCGGGAGGGCAAGAGACCCAGTACTTC.

The table lists this clone with a count of one. J is TRBJ1-3 and V is TRBV5-6; no clear D. CDR1 and CDR2 (germline): SGHDT, YYEEEE. The CDR3 loop spans 15 amino acids. The V end was cut by 0 bases, the J end by 0 bases, with 7 bases between. The CDR3 loop is CASSLGVNSGNTIYF. DNA of the CDR3: TGTGCCAGCAGCTTGGGAGTCAACTCTGGAAACACCATATATTTT.

This rearrangement joins TRBV30 to TRBJ2-3; 8 positions match TRBD2. The junction had 4 bases not matched to a gene; V was cut back by 4 bases and J by 4 bases. The CDR3 is 13 residues long. The germline gives CDR1 GTSNPN, CDR2 SVGIG (reference sequence). CDR3 sequence: CAWTKRESDTQYF. The CDR3 DNA follows: TGTGCCTGGACGAAGCGGGAGTCAGATACGCAGTATTTT.

The J gene is TRBJ1-5, the V gene TRBV5-1; D is possibly TRBD1 (5 bases). The CDR3 is made up of 16 amino acids. Trimming took off 0 bases at V and 0 bases at J, with 10 bases between the two ends. The germline V gene has CDR1 SGHRS and CDR2 YFSETQ. The CDR3 loop is CASSLGEGTSNQPQHF. CDR3 bases: TGCGCCAGCAGCTTGGGGGAGGGGACTAGCAATCAGCCCCAGCATTTT. Full variable domain (outside the CDR3, taken from reference TRBV5-1 and TRBJ1-5): KAGVTQTPRYLIKTRGQQVTLSCSPISGHRSVSWYQQTPGQGLQFLFEYFSETQRNKGNFPGRFSGRQFSNSRSEMNVSTLELGDSALYLCASSLGEGTSNQPQHFGDGTRLSIL.

This sequence joins TRBV6-1 and TRBJ1-1; D unresolved. In germline, CDR1 is MNHNS, CDR2 SASEGT. This CDR3 is built from 13 residues. Trimming shortened V by 5 bases and J by 0 bases, and 7 bases separated the two germline ends. CDR3: CASSTVLNTEAFF. CDR3 nucleotides: TGTGCCAGCAGTACGGTTTTGAACACTGAAGCTTTCTTT.

This chain links TRBV11-1 with TRBJ1-2; possible D gene TRBD1, 5 bases. Germline lookup yields CDR1 SGHAT and CDR2 FQDESV (reference sequence). The CDR3 runs to 14 residues. Trimming took off 5 bases at V and 3 bases at J, with 13 bases between the two ends. CDR3 amino acids: CASSPTGTYYGYTF. The CDR3 region has the DNA TGTGCCAGCAGCCCTACCGGGACTTACTATGGCTACACCTTC.

This clone was seen a few times. V usage is TRBV7-9 and J usage is TRBJ2-3; 7 positions match TRBD2. Trimming took 1 base from V and 0 from J; bases not matched to a gene: 1. Germline CDR1 reads SEHNR; CDR2 reads FQNEAQ (reference sequence). The CDR3 is 15 residues long. The CDR3: CASSLGSGSTDTQYF. CDR3 DNA: TGTGCCAGCAGCTTAGGTAGCGGGAGCACAGATACGCAGTATTTT.